This TCR beta chain came from a study of blood T cells in healthy people across ages. Study details: Template switching captured about one barcoded beta molecule per two T cells.

Findings of the study overall: Per-million-T-cell TCR beta diversity fell roughly linearly with age.

Primed by a sample-barcoded 5' primer and a J-beta primer mix, a second PCR proceeded for roughly 7 to 11 cycles. TCRdb passed the 5' RACE reads through MiXCR, listing each CDR3 protein once. The table includes hundreds of thousands of distinct CDR3 sequences, under 25% detected once. Healthy Caucasian individuals from Russia aged roughly 6 to 100 were enrolled as donors. Per-sample PBMC isolation yielded at least 6.5 million cells. V was cut by 4 bases and J by 7 bases, with 13 bases left in between. The CDR3 is 14 amino acids. Looked up from germline, CDR1 is MGHRA and CDR2 is YSYEKL. There are a few counts of this clonotype. As yet, its antigen is unknown.

The origin of this receptor is a man in his 70s in good health. The sequenced material came from blood. The chain links TRBV4-1 to TRBJ1-4, with D possibly TRBD1 on 6 matching bases. CDR3 residues: CASSLTGRAEKLFF. CDR3 nucleotide sequence: TGCGCCAGCAGCCTGACAGGCAGGGCTGAAAAACTGTTTTTT.